This T cell receptor beta chain comes out of a study of tumor-infiltrating lymphocytes in primary liver carcinoma. Turning to this clonotype: Mismatch with germline at one junction end may stem from a read error.

From unsorted bulk tissue weighing about 20-32 mg, DNA and RNA were co-extracted. The patients, who had chronic HBV infection, were treatment-naive (untreated). The germline V gene encodes CDR1 SQVTM and CDR2 ANQGSEA. CDR3 size: 13 residues. With a constant-region primer, TCR beta cDNA was made from approximately 450 ng of total RNA. Construction of TCR beta libraries relied on three successive nested multiplex PCR rounds employing slightly modified ARM-PCR. Both of the initial two PCR rounds ran for around 9 cycles and employed TRBV1-TRBV30 forward primers alongside a C-beta reverse primer. TCRdb processed the multiplex PCR reads anew with MiXCR; each CDR3 protein has one entry. The table has some 50,000 distinct CDR3 sequences, less than 75% seen once.

The chain combines TRBV29-1 with TRBJ2-7; D is possibly TRBD1 or TRBD2 (5 bases each). The TCR originated in a man aged 40-55 years with primary liver carcinoma and hepatitis B virus infection. Sample: liver tumor tissue from sampling region 5. The subset is: tumor region T5, tumor centre. This chain's CDR3 is CSVQGDGSYEQYF. CDR3 sequence (DNA): TGCAGCGTTCAGGGAGACGGCTCCTACGAGCAGTATTTC.